These 18 T cell receptor beta chains share one sample of origin, sequenced in a study of shared clonotypes between healthy human individuals. Sequenced by immunoSEQ multiplex PCR; TCRdb stores in-frame clones only, minus some. The repertoire holds 2 million or so clones, with about 95% as singletons. Only CD45RO-negative cells positively selected for CCR7 counted as naive CD8 cells, so terminally differentiated effector memory CD45RA+ cells were excluded. The sample was naive CD8+ T cells sorted from blood. The receptors originated from a man aged 18 to 29 in good health.

The chain couples TRBV4-3 to TRBJ2-3; 8 bases agree with TRBD1. Germline CDR1 and CDR2: LGHNA and YSLEER. The CDR3 spans 16 residues. Trimming took 3 bases from V and 1 from J; bases not matched to a gene: 6. This CDR3 reads CASSQAGTGRTDTQYF. The CDR3 region has the DNA TGCGCCAGCAGCCAGGCCGGGACAGGCCGCACAGATACGCAGTATTTT.

The CDR3, as DNA: TGTGCCAGCAGCCCCGGACTAGCGGGACAGAACACCGGGGAGCTGTTTTTT. Protein sequence: CASSPGLAGQNTGELFF. V usage is TRBV7-9 and J usage is TRBJ2-2; 12 bases are a match to TRBD2. The germline V gene encodes CDR1 SEHNR and CDR2 FQNEAQ (reference sequence). The CDR3 covers 17 residues. V lost 5 bases to trimming and J lost 1 base; unmatched junction nucleotides: 5.

The chain couples TRBV4-3 to TRBJ2-7; 9 bases map to TRBD2. Germline CDR1 is LGHNA and CDR2 is YSLEER. The CDR3 covers 16 residues. V lost 0 bases to trimming and J lost 1 base; unmatched junction nucleotides: 4. The CDR3: CASSQDYLAGSYEQYF. CDR3 DNA: TGCGCCAGCAGCCAAGATTACCTAGCGGGATCCTACGAGCAGTACTTC.

The chain has TRBV27 and TRBJ2-1; 9 nucleotides line up with TRBD1. The CDR3 consists of 14 residues. Unmatched junction bases numbered 2, after V lost 2 bases and J lost 6 bases. Germline loops: CDR1 MNHEY, CDR2 SMNVEV (reference sequence). CDR3 sequence (DNA): TGTGCCAGCAGTTTAACAGGGGGCTTCAATGAGCAGTTCTTC. This translates into CASSLTGGFNEQFF.

The rearrangement uses TRBV4-1 and TRBJ2-1; D gene ambiguous. V was pared by 1 base and J by 0 bases, with 7 bases between. The CDR3 runs 15 residues. The V gene's germline CDR1 is MGHRA and CDR2 YSYEKL. The CDR3 DNA is TGCGCCAGCAGCCAAGTATTGGCCTCCTACAATGAGCAGTTCTTC. Its translation: CASSQVLASYNEQFF.

Details on this clone: Other nucleotide sequences in the sample specify the same CDR3. The rearrangement uses TRBV5-6 and TRBJ2-7; no definite D call. The V end lost 0 bases, the J end lost 2 bases, and 6 bases lay between the germline ends. The CDR3 length is 13 residues. Germline V gene sequence: CDR1 SGHDT, CDR2 YYEEEE. CDR3 nucleotides: TGTGCCAGCAGCTTGGGTGGCACCTACGAGCAGTACTTC. Protein: CASSLGGTYEQYF.

With regard to this clone: This sample also contains other DNA sequences that code for the same CDR3. The chain employs TRBV5-6 and TRBJ2-7; D call uncertain. Per germline, CDR1 SGHDT and CDR2 YYEEEE. The CDR3 extends over 14 amino acids. V dropped 0 bases and J dropped 0 bases, with 7 bases sitting between them. CDR3 bases: TGTGCCAGCAGCTTGGGACAAGGCTCCTACGAGCAGTACTTC. Encoded protein: CASSLGQGSYEQYF.

The chain's CDR3 is CASSQVFAGQIYEQYF. CDR3 DNA sequence: TGCGCCAGCAGCCAAGTTTTCGCTGGACAAATCTACGAGCAGTACTTC. The chain has TRBV4-3 and TRBJ2-7; tentative D call: TRBD1 (5 bases). V was trimmed by 1 base and J by 3 bases, leaving 16 bases between them. The CDR3 has 16 amino acids. Germline CDR1 is LGHNA and CDR2 is YSLEER.

The chain carries TRBV10-2 and TRBJ2-1; D may be TRBD2 (5 bases). The germline CDR1 and CDR2 sequences are WSHSY and SAAADI. The germline V and J ends were trimmed by 2 bases and 8 bases, with 13 bases remaining between them. The length of the CDR3 is 14 residues. CDR3 DNA: TGCGCCAGCAGTGAGGGTCCACTAGGACATGAGCAGTTCTTC. It encodes CASSEGPLGHEQFF.

As for this clone: Other nucleotide sequences in the sample specify the same CDR3. This rearrangement joins TRBV13 to TRBJ2-1; D unclear. Germline CDR1 reads PRHDT; CDR2 reads FYEKMQ (reference sequence). The V and J ends lost 1 base and 6 bases respectively, with 4 bases between them. There are 12 residues in the CDR3. CDR3 residues: CASSLESNEQFF. CDR3 nucleotides: TGTGCCAGCAGCTTAGAGTCCAATGAGCAGTTCTTC.

This chain links TRBV5-6 with TRBJ2-7; D gene uncertain. V was trimmed by 1 base and J by 2 bases, leaving 13 bases between them. The CDR3 totals 15 residues. Germline CDR1 and CDR2: SGHDT and YYEEEE. As DNA, the CDR3 is TGTGCCAGCAGCTTGTTGGGGAAAGAGGCCTACGAGCAGTACTTC. Protein sequence: CASSLLGKEAYEQYF.

The chain is built from TRBV14 and TRBJ2-7; possibly TRBD1 for D (6 bases). This CDR3 contains 15 residues. Germline V lookup: CDR1 SGHDN, CDR2 FVKESK. V was trimmed by 4 bases and J by 5 bases, leaving 18 bases between them. The CDR3 sequence: CASSLRGSHPNEQYF. CDR3 DNA: TGTGCCAGCAGCCTCAGGGGCTCGCATCCTAACGAGCAGTACTTC.

This clone was seen only once. This chain joins TRBV28 and TRBJ2-5, with D possibly TRBD1 on 6 matching bases. Trimming took off 2 bases at V and 3 bases at J, with 19 bases between the two ends. In germline, CDR1 is MDHEN, CDR2 SYDVKM. CDR3 length equals 17 residues. The CDR3 region is CASSLGPQGSNEETQYF. CDR3 bases: TGTGCCAGCAGTTTAGGTCCCCAGGGGTCGAACGAAGAGACCCAGTACTTC.

The V and J genes are TRBV7-9 and TRBJ2-2; 11 positions match TRBD1. Looked up from germline, CDR1 is SEHNR and CDR2 is FQNEAQ (reference sequence). Trimming cost V 1 base and J 0 bases; bases outside gene matches: 4. The CDR3 consists of 18 residues. CDR3 region: CASSLGGQGASNTGELFF. Written as DNA, the CDR3 is TGTGCCAGCAGCTTAGGCGGACAGGGGGCCTCGAACACCGGGGAGCTGTTTTTT. The whole variable domain, remainder taken from reference TRBV7-9 and TRBJ2-2, is DTGVSQNPRHKITKRGQNVTFRCDPISEHNRLYWYRQTLGQGPEFLTYFQNEAQLEKSRLLSDRFSAERPKGSFSTLEIQRTEQGDSAMYLCASSLGGQGASNTGELFFGEGSRLTVL.

The J gene is TRBJ1-5, the V gene TRBV6-7, with 8 bases that match TRBD1. TRBV6-7 is flagged as an ORF with uncertain function. CDR3 length: 13 residues. Trimming took 6 bases from V and 7 from J; bases not matched to a gene: 5. The CDR3 bases are TGTGCCAGCAGCCGGACAGGGTACCAGCCCCAGCATTTT. This translates into CASSRTGYQPQHF.

The chain combines TRBV6-1 with TRBJ1-1, with 10 nucleotides matching TRBD1. Trimming took 6 bases from V and 5 from J; bases not matched to a gene: 6. Germline V gives CDR1 MNHNS, CDR2 SASEGT. The CDR3 extends over 14 amino acids. DNA for the CDR3: TGTGCCAGCAGGGGACAGGGGATGGGGACTGAAGCTTTCTTT. Its translation: CASRGQGMGTEAFF.

This CDR3 reads CASSQGGVGNQPQHF. CDR3 coding DNA: TGTGCCAGCAGCCAAGGAGGGGTGGGCAATCAGCCCCAGCATTTT. The gene calls are TRBV14 and TRBJ1-5; weak D call: TRBD1 (5 bases). CDR3 length: 15 residues. V lost 1 base and J lost 2, with 9 bases in between. Germline loops: CDR1 SGHDN, CDR2 FVKESK.

The V and J genes are TRBV5-6 and TRBJ2-7, with D unresolved. The CDR3 contains 13 residues. The V gene's germline CDR1 is SGHDT and CDR2 YYEEEE. Trimming shortened V by 6 bases and J by 3 bases, and 13 bases separated the two germline ends. CDR3 nucleotide sequence: TGTGCCAGCACCGACGGCAGGTTCTACGAGCAGTACTTC. Its translation: CASTDGRFYEQYF.